This paragraph covers one T cell receptor beta chain sequence. Assay used: immunoSEQ multiplex PCR; TCRdb lists only in-frame clones, some missing. The sample contains under 1,900,000 clones, less than 99% of which appear only once. The data are from a study of shared clonotypes between healthy human individuals. Sample: naive CD4+ T cells sorted from blood. The subset is: CD45RA+ positively selected. The clonotype comes from a young man in good health.

The CDR3 loop reads CASSFEWGPETQYF. CDR3 bases: TGTGCCAGCAGCTTTGAATGGGGGCCAGAGACCCAGTACTTC. The chain recombines TRBV7-9 with TRBJ2-5; D possibly corresponds to TRBD1 (6 bases). Trimming stripped 3 bases from V and 4 bases from J, with 12 bases between. CDR1 SEHNR and CDR2 FQNEAQ come from the germline V gene (reference sequence). The CDR3 length is 14 residues.